Listed here are 24 T cell receptor beta chains from one sample, sequenced in a study of PD-1 and CTLA-4 blockade in melanoma. Method: immunoSEQ multiplex PCR; TCRdb's copy keeps in-frame clones and lacks some. The data show 10,000 to 13,000 clones, 80% to 90% seen once. This specimen was CD8+ T cells from peripheral blood, taken from a patient given anti-PD-1 treatment. These receptors originate from a human donor with melanoma.

The chain couples TRBV13 to TRBJ2-1; unclear D gene. Germline values: CDR1 PRHDT, CDR2 FYEKMQ (reference sequence). This CDR3 spans 12 amino acids. V was shortened by 8 bases and J by 0 bases, with 5 bases between the two germline ends. CDR3 DNA: TGTGCCAGCGGAAGCTCCTACAATGAGCAGTTCTTC. It specifies CASGSSYNEQFF.

The chain employs TRBV5-5 and TRBJ1-5, with a weak D call TRBD1 (5 bases). The CDR3 has 14 residues. Germline CDR1 and CDR2: SGHKS and YYEKEE (reference sequence). V was pared by 1 base and J by 2 bases, with 7 bases between. In DNA, the CDR3 is TGTGCCAGCAGCTTGCGGGACGGCAATCAGCCCCAGCATTTT. The encoded protein is CASSLRDGNQPQHF.

This clone was seen a few times. V is TRBV25-1 and J is TRBJ2-2, with D unresolved. CDR1 and CDR2 (germline): MGHDK, SYGVNS. The V end lost 6 bases, the J end lost 3 bases, and 8 bases lay between the germline ends. The length of the CDR3 is 13 residues. The CDR3 spells CASSLSDTGELFF. As DNA, the CDR3 is TGTGCCAGCAGCCTTAGTGACACCGGGGAGCTGTTTTTT.

The chain has TRBV4-3 and TRBJ1-1; D gene unclear. The germline CDR1 and CDR2 sequences are LGHNA and YSLEER. Trimming left V 0 bases short and J 1 base short, with 9 bases between. The CDR3 spans 15 residues. Here the CDR3 reads CASSQELVRNTEAFF. The CDR3 coding sequence is TGCGCCAGCAGCCAAGAATTAGTTAGGAACACTGAAGCTTTCTTT.

The chain is built from TRBV7-9 and TRBJ2-5, with 10 bases identical to TRBD1. Germline-derived CDR1 and CDR2 are SEHNR and FQNEAQ (reference sequence). The CDR3 extends over 16 amino acids. J was trimmed by 5 bases and V by 4 bases; bases with no gene match: 10. CDR3 protein: CASSWVGDRGTETQYF. The DNA of the CDR3 is TGTGCCAGCAGCTGGGTTGGGGACAGGGGCACGGAGACCCAGTACTTC.

The rearrangement joins TRBV11-3 to TRBJ2-7, with 7 positions matching TRBD2. Germline assignment: CDR1 SGHNT and CDR2 YENEEA. The CDR3 loop spans 14 amino acids. J lost 5 bases, V lost 5 bases, and 9 bases had no gene match. CDR3 protein: CASSLDWEGHEQYF. Written as DNA, the CDR3 is TGTGCCAGCAGCCTTGATTGGGAGGGGCACGAGCAGTACTTC.

The chain employs TRBV7-2 and TRBJ2-1; the D is unclear. Trimming took off 5 bases at V and 3 bases at J, with 5 bases between the two ends. Germline CDR1 reads SGHTA; CDR2 reads FQGNSA. The CDR3 contains 12 residues. In nucleotides, the CDR3 is TGTGCCAGCAGCCCCGACTACAATGAGCAGTTCTTC. Its protein is CASSPDYNEQFF.

The chain links TRBV7-9 to TRBJ2-1; 9 nucleotides align to TRBD1. The CDR3 consists of 15 residues. Germline CDR1 and CDR2: SEHNR and FQNEAQ (reference sequence). J lost 8 bases, V lost 5 bases, and 10 bases had no gene match. The CDR3 DNA sequence: TGTGCCAGCAGCGACCCGGGACAGGGCCAACATGAGCAGTTCTTC. Its protein is CASSDPGQGQHEQFF.

This clone has only a few counts. V gene TRBV29-1 combines with J gene TRBJ2-3; TRBD2 matches 9 bases. V was pared by 8 bases and J by 6 bases, with 6 bases of the junction left unmatched. Germline values: CDR1 SQVTM, CDR2 ANQGSEA. The CDR3 spans 12 residues. CDR3 sequence reads: CSIAGVFDTQYF. For the CDR3, the DNA is TGCAGCATAGCGGGAGTCTTCGATACGCAGTATTTT.

V usage is TRBV10-2 and J usage is TRBJ2-7; 7 bases line up with TRBD1. Germline CDR1 WSHSY, CDR2 SAAADI. The CDR3 covers 14 residues. The V segment lost 3 bases and the J segment 5 bases; nucleotides outside the gene matches: 7. CDR3 amino acids: CASSERDRVHEQYF. In nucleotides, the CDR3 is TGCGCCAGCAGTGAAAGAGACAGGGTCCACGAGCAGTACTTC.

The J gene is TRBJ2-1, the V gene TRBV5-5; 8 bases agree with TRBD2. The length of the CDR3 is 16 residues. The trim removed 6 bases at V and 5 bases at J, leaving 13 bases unmatched. Germline CDR1 reads SGHKS; CDR2 reads YYEKEE (reference sequence). CDR3 in amino acids: CASTPTLLAGNNEQFF. CDR3 nucleotides: TGTGCCAGCACCCCGACCCTGCTAGCGGGTAACAATGAGCAGTTCTTC.

The chain uses TRBV20-1 and TRBJ2-3; D is ambiguous. Per the germline V gene, CDR1 is DFQATT and CDR2 is SNEGSKA (reference sequence). Trimming pared 6 bases from V and 4 bases from J, leaving 5 bases between. This CDR3 region has 10 residues. CDR3 nucleotides: TGCAGTGCCCTATCAGATACGCAGTATTTT. Residues: CSALSDTQYF.

V gene TRBV3-1 (or the pseudogene TRBV3-2) combines with J gene TRBJ2-7; TRBD2 might be the D (6 bases). Between the trimmed V and J ends, which lost 4 bases and 2 bases, there was a span of 12 bases. The CDR3 is 14 amino acids. In germline, CDR1 is LGHDT, CDR2 YNNKEL (reference sequence). As DNA, the CDR3 is TGTGCCAGCAGCCCGCGGGGCTACACCTACGAGCAGTACTTC. Translation: CASSPRGYTYEQYF.

The gene calls are TRBV6-5 and TRBJ2-5, with D perhaps being TRBD1 or TRBD2 (5 bases each). The CDR3 is 13 residues long. V dropped 3 bases and J dropped 5 bases, with 10 bases sitting between them. Germline V gene lookup returns CDR1 MNHEY and CDR2 SVGAGI. The CDR3 is CASSYGGVETQYF. The CDR3 DNA sequence: TGTGCCAGCAGTTATGGGGGTGTGGAGACCCAGTACTTC.

The V and J genes are TRBV19 and TRBJ2-3; 10 nucleotides agree with TRBD1. The CDR3 covers 15 residues. Germline V gene data show CDR1 as LNHDA and CDR2 as SQIVND (reference sequence). Trimming took 6 bases from V and 3 from J; bases not matched to a gene: 6. The CDR3: CASRRDRGLTDTQYF. The CDR3 DNA reads as TGTGCCAGTAGGCGGGACAGGGGACTGACAGATACGCAGTATTTT. Looking up the rest from reference TRBV19 and TRBJ2-3 gives the full variable domain: DGGITQSPKYLFRKEGQNVTLSCEQNLNHDAMYWYRQDPGQGLRLIYYSQIVNDFQKGDIAEGYSVSREKKESFPLTVTSAQKNPTAFYLCASRRDRGLTDTQYFGPGTRLTVL.

The rearrangement links TRBV27 to TRBJ1-1; D is unresolved. This CDR3 contains 15 residues. Looked up from germline, CDR1 is MNHEY and CDR2 is SMNVEV (reference sequence). The germline V and J ends were trimmed by 0 bases and 2 bases, with 10 bases remaining between them. The CDR3 loop reads CASSLSERGNTEAFF. DNA of the CDR3: TGTGCCAGCAGTTTATCAGAGCGGGGAAACACTGAAGCTTTCTTT.

The chain uses TRBV19 and TRBJ1-2; 8 nucleotides line up with TRBD1. Germline CDR1 reads LNHDA; CDR2 reads SQIVND (reference sequence). J lost 4 bases, V lost 0 bases, and 10 bases had no gene match. This CDR3 is built from 17 residues. The CDR3, as DNA: TGTGCCAGTAGTATAGATCCATGGGCAGGGGGCGGCTATGGCTACACCTTC. It specifies CASSIDPWAGGGYGYTF.

The rearrangement joins TRBV4-1 to TRBJ2-1; 11 nucleotides match TRBD2. Germline CDR1 MGHRA, CDR2 YSYEKL. The V and J ends lost 1 base and 4 bases, in that order; junction bases with no gene match: 3. This CDR3 is built from 16 residues. The CDR3, as DNA: TGCGCCAGCAGCCAAGGGACTAGCGGGTTTTACAATGAGCAGTTCTTC. Translation: CASSQGTSGFYNEQFF.

This clone showed up just a few times. This chain connects TRBV12-3 or TRBV12-4 to TRBJ2-2; possible D gene TRBD2, 6 bases. The CDR3 covers 13 residues. V dropped 8 bases and J dropped 6 bases, with 13 bases sitting between them. The CDR3 coding sequence is TGTGCCAGCTCCCTGGGAGGTTCCGGGGAGCTGTTTTTT. Residues: CASSLGGSGELFF.

This CDR3 is CACPLRARQGNGNTIYF. The CDR3 coding sequence is TGTGCCTGTCCTCTGAGAGCTCGACAGGGCAACGGAAACACCATATATTTT. The chain employs TRBV30 and TRBJ1-3, with 7 bases that match TRBD1. Germline V CDR1 and CDR2: GTSNPN, SVGIG (reference sequence). The CDR3 is 17 residues long. V lost 6 bases to trimming and J lost 4 bases; unmatched junction nucleotides: 18.

The V gene is TRBV12-3 or TRBV12-4, the J gene TRBJ2-7; D is ambiguous. The CDR3 spans 11 residues. Trimming pared 4 bases from V and 8 bases from J, leaving 9 bases between. In DNA, the CDR3 is TGTGCCAGCAGTTCCGGTGTACAGCAGTACTTC. Protein product: CASSSGVQQYF.

The V and J genes are TRBV12-3 or TRBV12-4 and TRBJ2-3; TRBD1 might be the D (6 bases). V dropped 4 bases and J dropped 5 bases, with 7 bases sitting between them. The CDR3 is 12 amino acids. Written as DNA, the CDR3 is TGTGCCAGCAGTTCACAGGGAGATACGCAGTATTTT. Translated: CASSSQGDTQYF.

This chain joins TRBV19 and TRBJ1-5, with a weak D call TRBD1 (5 bases). The CDR3 runs to 14 residues. CDR1 and CDR2 (germline): LNHDA, SQIVND (reference sequence). With 3 bases removed from V and 3 bases from J, the gap between germline ends came to 9 bases. The CDR3 region has the DNA TGTGCCAGTAGTATTGAGGGACTCAATCAGCCCCAGCATTTT. This gives the protein CASSIEGLNQPQHF.

By sample share, this clone is medium-sized. The gene calls are TRBV4-3 and TRBJ2-1; a possible D gene is TRBD1 (7 bases). Trimming took 5 bases from V and 5 from J, leaving 22 bases between them. The CDR3 is 17 amino acids. Germline loops: CDR1 LGHNA, CDR2 YSLEER. CDR3 protein: CASSWGVATGHHNEQFF. The CDR3, as DNA: TGCGCCAGCAGCTGGGGGGTGGCGACAGGGCACCACAATGAGCAGTTCTTC.